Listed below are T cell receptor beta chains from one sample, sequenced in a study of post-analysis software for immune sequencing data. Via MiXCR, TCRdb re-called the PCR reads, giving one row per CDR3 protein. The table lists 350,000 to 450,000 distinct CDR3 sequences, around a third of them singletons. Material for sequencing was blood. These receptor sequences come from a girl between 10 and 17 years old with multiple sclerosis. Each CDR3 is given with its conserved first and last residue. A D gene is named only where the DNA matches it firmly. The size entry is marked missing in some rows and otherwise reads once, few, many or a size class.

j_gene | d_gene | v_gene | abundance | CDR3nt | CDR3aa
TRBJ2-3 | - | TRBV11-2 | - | TGTGCCTGCAGCTTATCATGGGCAGATACGCAGTATTTT | CACSLSWADTQYF
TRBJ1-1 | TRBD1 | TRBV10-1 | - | TGCGCCAGCAGGGACCACAGGGGAATAGCTGAAGCTTTCTTT | CASRDHRGIAEAFF
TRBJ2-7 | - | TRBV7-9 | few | TGTGCCAGCAGCTTAGGGGAAGTAGGCGGCATGAGCTCCTACGAGCAGTACTTC | CASSLGEVGGMSSYEQYF
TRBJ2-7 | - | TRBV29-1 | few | TGCAGCGTTGAGGTCGGTCCGTACGAGCAGTACTTC | CSVEVGPYEQYF
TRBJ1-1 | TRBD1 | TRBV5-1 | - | TGCGCCAGCAGCCGGGGACAGGGGGTCACTGAAGCTTTCTTT | CASSRGQGVTEAFF
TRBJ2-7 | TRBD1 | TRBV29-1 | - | TGCAGCGTTGAAGTCGAGGGACAGGGGATGTACTACGAGCAGTACTTC | CSVEVEGQGMYYEQYF
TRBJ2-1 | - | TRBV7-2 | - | TGTGCCAGCAGTCCTACGTCCAGCTCCTACAATGAGCAGTTCTTC | CASSPTSSSYNEQFF
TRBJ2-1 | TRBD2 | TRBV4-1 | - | TGCGCCAGCAGCCAAGGGTTAGCGGGGGAAGATGAGCAGTTCTTC | CASSQGLAGEDEQFF
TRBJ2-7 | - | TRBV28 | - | TGTGCCAGCAGTTTGATAGGCGGTGGGACCTCCTACGAGCAGTACTTC | CASSLIGGGTSYEQYF
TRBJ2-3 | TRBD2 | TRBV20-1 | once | TGCAGTGCTAGAGATAGCGTAAGCGGGGGGCTACGCACAGATACGCAGTATTTT | CSARDSVSGGLRTDTQYF